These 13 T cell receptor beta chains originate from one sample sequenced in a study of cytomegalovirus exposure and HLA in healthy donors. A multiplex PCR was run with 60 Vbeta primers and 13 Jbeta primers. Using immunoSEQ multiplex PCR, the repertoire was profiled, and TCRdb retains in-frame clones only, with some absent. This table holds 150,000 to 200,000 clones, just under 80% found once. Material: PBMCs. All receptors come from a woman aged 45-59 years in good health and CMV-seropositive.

CDR3: CASSLGQGVYNEQFF. The CDR3 DNA reads as TGTGCCAGCAGCTTGGGACAGGGCGTTTACAATGAGCAGTTCTTC. The J gene is TRBJ2-1, the V gene TRBV5-6; 7 bases agree with TRBD1. This CDR3 comprises 15 residues. In germline, CDR1 is SGHDT, CDR2 YYEEEE. V shed 0 bases and J 4 bases; nucleotides not matched to a gene: 4.

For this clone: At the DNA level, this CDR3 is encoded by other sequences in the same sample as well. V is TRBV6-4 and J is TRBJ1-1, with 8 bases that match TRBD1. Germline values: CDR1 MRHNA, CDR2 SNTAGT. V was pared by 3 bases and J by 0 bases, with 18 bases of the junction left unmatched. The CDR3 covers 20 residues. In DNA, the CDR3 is TGTGCCAGCAGTGAAACAAAGGGACAGGACCTTTGGAAGATGAACACTGAAGCTTTCTTT. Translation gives CASSETKGQDLWKMNTEAFF.

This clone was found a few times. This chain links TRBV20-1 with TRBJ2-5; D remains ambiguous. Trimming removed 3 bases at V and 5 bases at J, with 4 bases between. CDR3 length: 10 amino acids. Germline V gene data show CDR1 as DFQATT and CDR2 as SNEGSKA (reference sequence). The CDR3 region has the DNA TGCAGTGCTAGTCTGGAGACCCAGTACTTC. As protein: CSASLETQYF.

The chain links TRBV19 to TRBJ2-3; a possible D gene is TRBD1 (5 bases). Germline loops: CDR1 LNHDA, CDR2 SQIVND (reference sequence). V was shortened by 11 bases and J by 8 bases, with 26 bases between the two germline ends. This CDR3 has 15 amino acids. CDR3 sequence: CADYPRTRMTGTQYF. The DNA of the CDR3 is TGTGCCGATTACCCCCGGACAAGGATGACGGGTACGCAGTATTTT.

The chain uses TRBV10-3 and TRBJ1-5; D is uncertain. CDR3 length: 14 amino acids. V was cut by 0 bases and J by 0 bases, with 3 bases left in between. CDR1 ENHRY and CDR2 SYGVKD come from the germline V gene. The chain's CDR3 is CAISESSSNQPQHF. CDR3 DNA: TGTGCCATCAGTGAGTCGAGTAGCAATCAGCCCCAGCATTTT.

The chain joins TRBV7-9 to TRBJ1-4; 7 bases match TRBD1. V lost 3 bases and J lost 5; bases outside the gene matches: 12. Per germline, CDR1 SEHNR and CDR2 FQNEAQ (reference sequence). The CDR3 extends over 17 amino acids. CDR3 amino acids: CASSLWGQYSSNEKLFF. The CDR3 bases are TGTGCCAGCAGCTTGTGGGGACAGTACTCATCGAATGAAAAACTGTTTTTT.

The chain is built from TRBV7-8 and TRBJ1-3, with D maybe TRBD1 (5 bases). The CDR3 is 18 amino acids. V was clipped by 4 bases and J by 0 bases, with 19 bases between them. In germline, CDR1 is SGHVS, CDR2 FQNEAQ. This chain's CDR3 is CASSWGRAKTPSGNTIYF. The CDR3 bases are TGTGCCAGCAGCTGGGGGAGGGCTAAGACCCCCTCTGGAAACACCATATATTTT.

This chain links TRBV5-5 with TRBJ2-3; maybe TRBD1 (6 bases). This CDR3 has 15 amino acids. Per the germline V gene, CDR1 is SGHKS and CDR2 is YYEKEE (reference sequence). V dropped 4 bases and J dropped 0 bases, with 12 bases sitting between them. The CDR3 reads CASSPQGASTDTQYF. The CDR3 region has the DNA TGTGCCAGCAGCCCACAGGGTGCTAGCACAGATACGCAGTATTTT.

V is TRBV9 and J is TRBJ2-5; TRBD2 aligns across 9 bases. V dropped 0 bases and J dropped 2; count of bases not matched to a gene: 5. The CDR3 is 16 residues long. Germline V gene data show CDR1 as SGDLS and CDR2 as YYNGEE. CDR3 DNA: TGTGCCAGCAGCGTAGGCTCTAGCGGGGCTCAAGAGACCCAGTACTTC. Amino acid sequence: CASSVGSSGAQETQYF.

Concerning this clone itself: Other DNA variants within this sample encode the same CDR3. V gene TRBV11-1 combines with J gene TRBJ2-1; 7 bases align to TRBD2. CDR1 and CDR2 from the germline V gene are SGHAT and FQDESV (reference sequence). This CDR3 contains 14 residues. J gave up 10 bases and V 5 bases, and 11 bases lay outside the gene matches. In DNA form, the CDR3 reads TGTGCCAGCAGCCGTGGACTAGGGCTGTGGGAGCAGTTCTTC. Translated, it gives CASSRGLGLWEQFF.

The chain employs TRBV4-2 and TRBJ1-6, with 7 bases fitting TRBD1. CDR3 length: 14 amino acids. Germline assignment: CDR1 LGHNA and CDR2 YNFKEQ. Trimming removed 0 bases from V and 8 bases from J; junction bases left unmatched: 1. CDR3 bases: TGTGCCAGCAGCCAAGATACAGGGGATTCACCCCTCCACTTT. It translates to CASSQDTGDSPLHF.

In nucleotides, the CDR3 is TGTGCCAGTAGGACATCGGGAGAGGAAAAACTGTTTTTT. Protein product: CASRTSGEEKLFF. The chain is built from TRBV19 and TRBJ1-4; no clear D gene. The CDR3 consists of 13 residues. CDR1 LNHDA and CDR2 SQIVND come from the germline V gene (reference sequence). V lost 6 bases and J lost 8, with 13 bases in between. Full variable domain (missing parts from reference TRBV19 and TRBJ1-4): DGGITQSPKYLFRKEGQNVTLSCEQNLNHDAMYWYRQDPGQGLRLIYYSQIVNDFQKGDIAEGYSVSREKKESFPLTVTSAQKNPTAFYLCASRTSGEEKLFFGSGTQLSVL.

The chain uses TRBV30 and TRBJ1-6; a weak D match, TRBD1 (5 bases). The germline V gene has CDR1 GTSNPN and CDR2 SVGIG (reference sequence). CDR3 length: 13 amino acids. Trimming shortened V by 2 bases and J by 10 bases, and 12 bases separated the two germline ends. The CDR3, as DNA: TGTGCCTGGAGTATCCAGGGTTTATCACCCCTCCACTTT. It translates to CAWSIQGLSPLHF.